Below, one T cell receptor beta chain is given with its context. The record originates from a study of control samples from healthy donors and cancer patients. TCRdb's copy holds only in-frame clones and misses some; the assay was immunoSEQ multiplex PCR. The sample lists some 100,000 clones; around 86% were seen once. This CDR3 has 17 amino acids. In germline, CDR1 is LGHDT, CDR2 YNNKEL (reference sequence). V lost 3 bases and J lost 3; bases outside the gene matches: 14. The chain links TRBV3-1 (or the pseudogene TRBV3-2) to TRBJ2-7; 7 bases agree with TRBD1. This clonotype was obtained from a woman in her forties or fifties in good health. Material: blood. The CDR3 coding sequence is TGTGCCAGCAGCCATCCGGACGCCAAGGGGGCAGTCTACGAGCAGTACTTC. Translation: CASSHPDAKGAVYEQYF.